This T cell receptor beta chain was identified during a study of technical replicates of blood from a handful of donors (dated by TCRdb to about 2017). Libraries came from the immunoSEQ multiplex PCR assay. TCRdb retrieved this table from immuneACCESS and kept in-frame rearrangements only. Not all clones are present; in checked studies, unresolved V genes account for under half, and no reason is known for the remainder. The sample table shows tens of thousands of clones, and more than 90% are seen once. Of the sample, 0.39% is held by the ten largest clones. In the germline V gene (reference sequence), CDR1 corresponds to MNHEY and CDR2 to SMNVEV. There are 11 amino acids in the CDR3, from cysteine to phenylalanine inclusive. The CDR3 DNA has 33 bases and is translated from base 1. V is shortened by 5 bases, J by 7 bases, and the region joining them spans 6 bases. In the case of this clone: The target of this receptor is not known. It has no much larger one-base neighbor in the sample; base qualities were not kept.

The receptor was derived from a human donor in good health. Some clones in this sample may be carry-over from other donors' samples. The chain employs TRBV27 and TRBJ1-3; TRBD1 is perhaps the D gene, given 6 matching bases. Source material: T cells isolated from PBMCs. This receptor has the CDR3 CASSQGNTIYF. The DNA sequence is as follows: TGTGCCAGCAGTCAGGGGAACACCATATATTTT.